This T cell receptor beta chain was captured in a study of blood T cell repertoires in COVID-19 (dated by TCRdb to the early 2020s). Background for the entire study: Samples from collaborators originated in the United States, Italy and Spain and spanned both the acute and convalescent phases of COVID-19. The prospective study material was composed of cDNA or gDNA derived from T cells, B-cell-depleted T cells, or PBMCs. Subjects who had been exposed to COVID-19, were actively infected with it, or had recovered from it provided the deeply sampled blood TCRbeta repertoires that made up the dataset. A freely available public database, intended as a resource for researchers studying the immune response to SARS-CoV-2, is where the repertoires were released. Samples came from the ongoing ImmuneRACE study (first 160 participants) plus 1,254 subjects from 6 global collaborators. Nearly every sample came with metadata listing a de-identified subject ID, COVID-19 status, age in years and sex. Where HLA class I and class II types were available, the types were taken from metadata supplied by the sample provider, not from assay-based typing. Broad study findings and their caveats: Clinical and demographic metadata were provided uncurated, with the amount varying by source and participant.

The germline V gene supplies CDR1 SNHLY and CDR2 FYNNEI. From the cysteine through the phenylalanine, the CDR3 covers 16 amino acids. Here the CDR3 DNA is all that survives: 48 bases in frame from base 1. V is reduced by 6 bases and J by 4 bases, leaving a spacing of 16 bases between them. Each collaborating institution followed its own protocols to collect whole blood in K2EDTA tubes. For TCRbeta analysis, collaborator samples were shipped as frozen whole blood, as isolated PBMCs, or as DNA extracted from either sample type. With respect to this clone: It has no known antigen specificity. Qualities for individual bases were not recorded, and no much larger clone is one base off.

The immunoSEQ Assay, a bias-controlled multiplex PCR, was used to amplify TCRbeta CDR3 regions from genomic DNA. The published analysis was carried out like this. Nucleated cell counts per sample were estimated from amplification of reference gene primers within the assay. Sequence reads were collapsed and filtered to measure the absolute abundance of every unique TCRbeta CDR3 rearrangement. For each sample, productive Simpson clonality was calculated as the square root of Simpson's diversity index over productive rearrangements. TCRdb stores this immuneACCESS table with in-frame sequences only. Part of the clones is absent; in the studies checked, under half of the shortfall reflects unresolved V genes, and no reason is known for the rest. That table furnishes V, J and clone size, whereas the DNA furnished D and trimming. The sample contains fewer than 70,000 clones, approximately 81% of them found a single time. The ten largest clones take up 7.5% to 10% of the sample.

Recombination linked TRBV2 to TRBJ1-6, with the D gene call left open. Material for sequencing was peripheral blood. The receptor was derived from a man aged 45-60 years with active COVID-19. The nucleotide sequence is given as TGTGCCAGCAGCCTACGTCATTCGGGGTATAATTCACCCCTCCACTTT. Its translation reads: CASSLRHSGYNSPLHF.